The rows below give T cell receptor beta chains drawn from one sample of a study of cytomegalovirus exposure and HLA in healthy donors. Clones were sequenced by immunoSEQ multiplex PCR, and TCRdb holds only the in-frame ones, with some missing. This sample carries some 150,000 clones, roughly four fifths of them seen once, and the ten largest clones take around 4%. The sample consisted of PBMCs. These receptors were obtained from a man aged 35 to 55 in good health and CMV-seropositive. Each CDR3 is given with its conserved first and last residue. D genes are given only for firm matches. Not every row has a clone size; where given, it reads once, few, many or a size class.

j_gene: TRBJ1-5
v_gene: TRBV2
abundance: .
d_gene: .
CDR3nt: TGTGCCAGCATCCAGGGGTTAGGTCAGCCCCAGCATTTT
CDR3aa: CASIQGLGQPQHF

j_gene: TRBJ1-2
v_gene: TRBV6-5
abundance: once
d_gene: TRBD1
CDR3nt: TGTGCCAGCAGTTACGGGGGACAGGCCTATGGCTACACCTTC
CDR3aa: CASSYGGQAYGYTF

j_gene: TRBJ2-7
v_gene: TRBV9
abundance: .
d_gene: TRBD1
CDR3nt: TGTGCCAGCAGCGTAGGGGGGACAGGGGTTACCTACGAGCAGTACTTC
CDR3aa: CASSVGGTGVTYEQYF

j_gene: TRBJ1-2
v_gene: TRBV2
abundance: .
d_gene: .
CDR3nt: TGTGCCAGCAGCGCGGGACGGGACGGTGGAGGCTACACCTTC
CDR3aa: CASSAGRDGGGYTF

j_gene: TRBJ2-3
v_gene: TRBV15
abundance: .
d_gene: .
CDR3nt: TGTGCCACCAGCAGACCTCTGACACAGCCAGGTACGCAGTATTTT
CDR3aa: CATSRPLTQPGTQYF

j_gene: TRBJ2-5
v_gene: TRBV5-4
abundance: once
d_gene: .
CDR3nt: TGTGCCAGCAGCTTCCCTCTGGAGACCCAGTACTTC
CDR3aa: CASSFPLETQYF

j_gene: TRBJ1-1
v_gene: TRBV6-6
abundance: once
d_gene: TRBD1
CDR3nt: TGTGCCAGCAGTTACGGGCAGGGGGCTAGTATTGGAGAAGCTTTCTTT
CDR3aa: CASSYGQGASIGEAFF

j_gene: TRBJ1-1
v_gene: TRBV4-3
abundance: once
d_gene: .
CDR3nt: TGCGCCAGCAGCCCCGCCCGAGGCGTTTTGAACACTGAAGCTTTCTTT
CDR3aa: CASSPARGVLNTEAFF

j_gene: TRBJ1-1
v_gene: TRBV27
abundance: .
d_gene: .
CDR3nt: TGTGCCAGCTTATCTAAGGGGACTGAAGCTTTCTTT
CDR3aa: CASLSKGTEAFF

j_gene: TRBJ2-7
v_gene: TRBV9
abundance: .
d_gene: TRBD1
CDR3nt: TGTGCCAGCAGCGAAGAGGGACAGAGCCTGGGCGAGCAGTACTTC
CDR3aa: CASSEEGQSLGEQYF

j_gene: TRBJ2-7
v_gene: TRBV11-2
abundance: .
d_gene: TRBD1
CDR3nt: TGTGCCAGCAGCCTTGGACAGGGCGACTACGAGCAGTACTTC
CDR3aa: CASSLGQGDYEQYF

j_gene: TRBJ2-1
v_gene: TRBV29-1
abundance: .
d_gene: TRBD2
CDR3nt: TGCAGCGTAACCGGGACTAGCGCCCGGGGCGAGCAGTTCTTC
CDR3aa: CSVTGTSARGEQFF

j_gene: TRBJ2-7
v_gene: TRBV29-1
abundance: .
d_gene: .
CDR3nt: TGCAGCGTTGAGGACCCGGGGGTTTCATACGAGCAGTACTTC
CDR3aa: CSVEDPGVSYEQYF

j_gene: TRBJ1-1
v_gene: TRBV29-1
abundance: .
d_gene: .
CDR3nt: TGCAGCGTTCTAACAGGGAGAAGTGTCAAGGAAGCTTTCTTT
CDR3aa: CSVLTGRSVKEAFF

j_gene: TRBJ2-1
v_gene: TRBV27
abundance: .
d_gene: TRBD1
CDR3nt: TGTGCCAGCAGTTGGGAAGGACAGGGCTCTTACAATGAGCAGTTCTTC
CDR3aa: CASSWEGQGSYNEQFF

j_gene: TRBJ1-4
v_gene: TRBV7-9
abundance: once
d_gene: .
CDR3nt: TGTGCCAGCAGCTTATTATCAGGGCAAAAACTGTTTTTT
CDR3aa: CASSLLSGQKLFF

j_gene: TRBJ2-1
v_gene: TRBV5-6
abundance: .
d_gene: .
CDR3nt: TGTGCCAGCAGCTTGGCGGGAAAGGGCTCCTACAATGAGCAGTTCTTC
CDR3aa: CASSLAGKGSYNEQFF

j_gene: TRBJ2-1
v_gene: TRBV10-3
abundance: .
d_gene: TRBD2
CDR3nt: TGTGCCATCAGCCTAGCGGGAGGACAAAATGAGCAGTTCTTC
CDR3aa: CAISLAGGQNEQFF

j_gene: TRBJ2-1
v_gene: TRBV25-1
abundance: medium-sized
d_gene: TRBD2
CDR3nt: TGTGCCAGCAGTGATCTCCTAGCGGATGAGCAGTTCTTC
CDR3aa: CASSDLLADEQFF

j_gene: TRBJ2-1
v_gene: TRBV13
abundance: .
d_gene: TRBD2
CDR3nt: TGTGCCAGCAGCACCCGTATAGTAGCGGGGGATATCAATGAGCAGTTCTTC
CDR3aa: CASSTRIVAGDINEQFF

j_gene: TRBJ2-5
v_gene: TRBV5-1
abundance: .
d_gene: .
CDR3nt: TGCGCCAGCAGCGTGGATTCGCCTAAAGAGACCCAGTACTTC
CDR3aa: CASSVDSPKETQYF

j_gene: TRBJ1-2
v_gene: TRBV27
abundance: .
d_gene: .
CDR3nt: TGTGCCAGCAGTACAGGGAGAGTCGGGTATGGCTACACCTTC
CDR3aa: CASSTGRVGYGYTF

j_gene: TRBJ2-1
v_gene: TRBV27
abundance: .
d_gene: .
CDR3nt: TGTGCCAGCAGGTGGACACCTAAAGCTTCCTACAATGAGCAGTTCTTC
CDR3aa: CASRWTPKASYNEQFF

j_gene: TRBJ2-1
v_gene: TRBV7-6
abundance: .
d_gene: .
CDR3nt: TGTGCCAGCACGGTTTTAGCGGTTTCCTACAATGAGCAGTTCTTC
CDR3aa: CASTVLAVSYNEQFF

j_gene: TRBJ2-3
v_gene: TRBV5-1
abundance: few
d_gene: TRBD2
CDR3nt: TGCGCCAGCAGCTACATAGCGGGGTTAGGCACAGATACGCAGTATTTT
CDR3aa: CASSYIAGLGTDTQYF

j_gene: TRBJ2-1
v_gene: TRBV5-1
abundance: .
d_gene: .
CDR3nt: TGCGCCAGCAGCCCCCAGGGCAAGGATGAGCAGTTCTTC
CDR3aa: CASSPQGKDEQFF

j_gene: TRBJ2-5
v_gene: TRBV5-4
abundance: .
d_gene: TRBD1
CDR3nt: TGTGCCAGCAGCTGGGACAGGGCAGAGACCCAGTACTTC
CDR3aa: CASSWDRAETQYF

j_gene: TRBJ2-6
v_gene: TRBV9
abundance: .
d_gene: .
CDR3nt: TGTGCCAGCAGCGTGGGGTGGGGCAGCCCCTCTGGGGCCAACGTCCTGACTTTC
CDR3aa: CASSVGWGSPSGANVLTF

j_gene: TRBJ2-7
v_gene: TRBV18
abundance: .
d_gene: .
CDR3nt: TGTGCCAGCTCCCCAACAGGGAACTCCTACGGGCAGTACTTC
CDR3aa: CASSPTGNSYGQYF

j_gene: TRBJ2-7
v_gene: TRBV2
abundance: .
d_gene: .
CDR3nt: TGTGCCAGCAACCGGGACGAGCAGTACTTC
CDR3aa: CASNRDEQYF

j_gene: TRBJ2-5
v_gene: TRBV27
abundance: .
d_gene: TRBD2
CDR3nt: TGTGCCAGCAGTTTACTAGCTAGCGGAGCACAAGAGACCCAGTACTTC
CDR3aa: CASSLLASGAQETQYF

j_gene: TRBJ2-1
v_gene: TRBV11-2
abundance: .
d_gene: TRBD2
CDR3nt: TGTGCCAGCAGCTTAGGGGGACTAGCGGGAGGAGACGAGCAGTTCTTC
CDR3aa: CASSLGGLAGGDEQFF

j_gene: TRBJ2-7
v_gene: TRBV6-5
abundance: .
d_gene: .
CDR3nt: TGTGCCAGCAGTTACGGGGCCACCTACGAGCAGTACTTC
CDR3aa: CASSYGATYEQYF

j_gene: TRBJ2-7
v_gene: TRBV19
abundance: .
d_gene: .
CDR3nt: TGTGCCAGTGAAAAGAGGCGGGTTTCTAGTTCCGGGGGGTACTTC
CDR3aa: CASEKRRVSSSGGYF

j_gene: TRBJ1-1
v_gene: TRBV7-9
abundance: .
d_gene: .
CDR3nt: TGTGCCAGCAGCCCGAGCGGGATGTGGACCAAGGAAGTTTTCTTT
CDR3aa: CASSPSGMWTKEVFF

j_gene: TRBJ1-2
v_gene: TRBV13
abundance: .
d_gene: .
CDR3nt: TGTGCCAGCAGCTTAAGCCATGGCTACACCTTC
CDR3aa: CASSLSHGYTF

j_gene: TRBJ1-2
v_gene: TRBV7-2
abundance: once
d_gene: .
CDR3nt: TGTGCCAGCAGCCCACACCACGACTATGGCTACACCTTC
CDR3aa: CASSPHHDYGYTF

j_gene: TRBJ2-1
v_gene: TRBV29-1
abundance: few
d_gene: .
CDR3nt: TGCAGCGTTGACTATAAGCAGTTCTTC
CDR3aa: CSVDYKQFF

j_gene: TRBJ2-1
v_gene: TRBV9
abundance: .
d_gene: .
CDR3nt: TGTGCCAGCAGCGTCACCTACAATGAGCAGTTCTTC
CDR3aa: CASSVTYNEQFF

j_gene: TRBJ1-4
v_gene: TRBV5-4
abundance: .
d_gene: .
CDR3nt: TGTGCCAGCAGCCAATCCCGGGACATGCCTGAAAAACTGTTTTTT
CDR3aa: CASSQSRDMPEKLFF

j_gene: TRBJ1-2
v_gene: TRBV23-1
abundance: .
d_gene: TRBD1
CDR3nt: TGCGCCAGCAGTCAAGAACGAGGACAGGGAAAAATGGTCGGCTACACCTTC
CDR3aa: CASSQERGQGKMVGYTF

j_gene: TRBJ2-7
v_gene: TRBV7-9
abundance: .
d_gene: .
CDR3nt: TGTGCCAGCAGCTTAGATCAGGCAAAGTCCTACGAGCAGTACTTC
CDR3aa: CASSLDQAKSYEQYF

j_gene: TRBJ2-3
v_gene: TRBV2
abundance: once
d_gene: .
CDR3nt: TGTGCCAGCACTCAGGGTACTAGCACAGATACGCAGTATTTT
CDR3aa: CASTQGTSTDTQYF

j_gene: TRBJ1-1
v_gene: TRBV5-4
abundance: few
d_gene: TRBD1
CDR3nt: TGTGCCAGCAGCAAGCGGACAGGTTGGAACACTGAAGCTTTCTTT
CDR3aa: CASSKRTGWNTEAFF

j_gene: TRBJ1-3
v_gene: TRBV11-2
abundance: .
d_gene: .
CDR3nt: TGTGCCAGCAGCCAAACTACCGGAAACACCATATATTTT
CDR3aa: CASSQTTGNTIYF

j_gene: TRBJ2-5
v_gene: TRBV5-1
abundance: .
d_gene: TRBD2
CDR3nt: TGCGCCAGCAACCGGCTAGCGGGGGAAGGAGAAGAGACCCAGTACTTC
CDR3aa: CASNRLAGEGEETQYF

j_gene: TRBJ2-3
v_gene: TRBV30
abundance: few
d_gene: TRBD2
CDR3nt: TGTGCCTTCACGACTAGCGGGGGCACAGATACGCAGTATTTT
CDR3aa: CAFTTSGGTDTQYF

j_gene: TRBJ2-7
v_gene: TRBV9
abundance: .
d_gene: .
CDR3nt: TGTGCCAGCAGCGTAGCGGGGGCCTACGAGCAGTACTTC
CDR3aa: CASSVAGAYEQYF